This T cell receptor beta chain stems from a study of graft-versus-host responses after intestinal transplantation. For the study at large: Tacrolimus plus steroids were given to all recipients for about three years, preceded by anti-thymocyte globulin induction. Whole-study results and caveats: The study associated peak circulating GvH clone levels with early post-transplant HvG declines. Detected in recipient marrow were GvH clones, some of which were first observed in ileum or blood. Within the allografts of patients who had graft-donor T cell macrochimerism, graft-versus-host to host-versus-graft clonal ratios were high.

Concerning this clone: Its matching antigen is unknown.

Trimming cost V 0 bases and J 0 bases, with 13 bases left between them. This CDR3 has 16 amino acids. CDR1 and CDR2 (germline): SGDLS, YYNGEE. Only in-frame clones appear in the TCRdb table, and some are missing; sequencing was by immunoSEQ multiplex PCR. The repertoire holds some 140,000 clones, with around nine tenths as singletons. The material sequenced was unstimulated CD4+ T cells sorted from spleen or lymph node cells, taken before intestinal transplant. This TCR derives from a human donor who received an intestinal transplant. The chain has TRBV9 and TRBJ2-7; TRBD2 might be the D (7 bases). CDR3 in DNA: TGTGCCAGCAGCGTAGGTGCGGGGGCTCCCTCCTACGAGCAGTACTTC. This translates into CASSVGAGAPSYEQYF.